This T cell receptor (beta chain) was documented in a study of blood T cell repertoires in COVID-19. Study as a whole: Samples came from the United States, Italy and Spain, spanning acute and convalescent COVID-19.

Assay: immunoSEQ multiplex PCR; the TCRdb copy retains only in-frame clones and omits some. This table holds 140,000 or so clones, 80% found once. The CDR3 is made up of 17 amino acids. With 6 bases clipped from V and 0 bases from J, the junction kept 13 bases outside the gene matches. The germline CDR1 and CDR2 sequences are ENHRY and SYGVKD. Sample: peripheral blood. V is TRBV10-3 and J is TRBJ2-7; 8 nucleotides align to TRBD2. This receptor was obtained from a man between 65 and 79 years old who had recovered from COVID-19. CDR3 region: CAIRPNPSGPFSYEQYF. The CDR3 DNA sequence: TGTGCCATCAGACCCAACCCTAGCGGGCCTTTCTCCTACGAGCAGTACTTC.